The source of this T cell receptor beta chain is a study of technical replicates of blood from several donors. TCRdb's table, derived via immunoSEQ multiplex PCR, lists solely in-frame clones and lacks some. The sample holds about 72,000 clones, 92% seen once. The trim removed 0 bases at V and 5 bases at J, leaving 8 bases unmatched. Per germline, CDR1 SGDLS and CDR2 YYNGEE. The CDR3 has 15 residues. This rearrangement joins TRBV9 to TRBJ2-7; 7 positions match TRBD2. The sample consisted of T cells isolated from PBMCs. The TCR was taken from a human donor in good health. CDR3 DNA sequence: TGTGCCAGCAGCGTAGCGGGTCGGGAGGACAACGAGCAGTACTTC. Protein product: CASSVAGREDNEQYF.